These 20 T cell receptor beta chains originate from one sample sequenced in a study of T cells in Graves' hyperthyroidism and ophthalmopathy. TCR beta CDR3 regions were amplified from RNA. The HTBI primer set drove a first-round RT-PCR of the TCR CDR3. Each CDR3 protein is one row after TCRdb ran MiXCR on the multiplex PCR reads. Of 530,000 or so distinct CDR3 sequences listed, roughly 24% were seen once; the top ten hold over 9%. The sequenced material came from blood. The receptors shown here come from a woman aged 25 to 39 with Graves' ophthalmopathy.

This clonotype was counted many times. The V gene is TRBV4-1, the J gene TRBJ2-2; 7 bases agree with TRBD1. The germline gives CDR1 MGHRA, CDR2 YSYEKL. The CDR3 covers 16 residues. V dropped 1 base and J dropped 4; count of bases not matched to a gene: 6. DNA of the CDR3: TGCGCCAGCAGCCAAGGACAGGGTGGAGGCACCGGGGAGCTGTTTTTT. It yields the protein CASSQGQGGGTGELFF.

The genes are TRBV27 and TRBJ2-5, with TRBD1 identical over 9 bases. The trim removed 1 base at V and 4 bases at J, leaving 1 base unmatched. From germline, CDR1 is MNHEY and CDR2 SMNVEV (reference sequence). The CDR3 totals 14 residues. The CDR3 DNA reads TGTGCCAGCAGTTTATGGGGACAGGGAGAGACCCAGTACTTC. This gives the protein CASSLWGQGETQYF.

This clonotype was detected ten times or more. The J gene is TRBJ2-2, the V gene TRBV24-1, with D uncertain. Germline CDR1 and CDR2: KGHDR and SFDVKD. The CDR3 has 15 residues. V was pared by 1 base and J by 2 bases, with 7 bases between. The CDR3 sequence: CATSDFRRNTGELFF. The CDR3 DNA reads TGTGCCACCAGTGATTTCCGCAGAAACACCGGGGAGCTGTTTTTT.

This clonotype was detected only a few times. The rearrangement uses TRBV28 and TRBJ2-5; 10 nucleotides match TRBD1. This CDR3 is built from 15 residues. V was pared by 5 bases and J by 6 bases, with 9 bases of the junction left unmatched. Germline V gene lookup returns CDR1 MDHEN and CDR2 SYDVKM. The CDR3 nucleotides are TGTGCCAGCAGTCCACTGACAGGGGGCATGAAGACCCAGTACTTC. Amino acid sequence: CASSPLTGGMKTQYF.

J is TRBJ1-2 and V is TRBV6-1, with 10 bases that match TRBD1. CDR3 length: 16 residues. The trim removed 5 bases at V and 6 bases at J, leaving 12 bases unmatched. CDR1 MNHNS and CDR2 SASEGT come from the germline V gene. In DNA, the CDR3 is TGTGCCAGCAGTAGAAGGTTGGGACAGGGGTTTGATGGCTACACCTTC. Translation gives CASSRRLGQGFDGYTF.

This clonotype was observed a handful of times. The J gene is TRBJ1-2, the V gene TRBV6-5, with D possibly being TRBD1 (6 bases). The CDR3 extends over 15 amino acids. The V gene's germline CDR1 is MNHEY and CDR2 SVGAGI. The V end lost 0 bases, the J end lost 3 bases, and 11 bases lay between the germline ends. In DNA, the CDR3 is TGTGCCAGCAGTTACTCGGTACAGGGCGACTATGGCTACACCTTC. This gives the protein CASSYSVQGDYGYTF.

This clonotype was observed many times. The V call is TRBV2, the J call TRBJ1-1; D gene unclear. Trimming removed 5 bases from V and 1 base from J, with 8 bases in between. The CDR3 contains 13 residues. Germline V CDR1 and CDR2: SNHLY, FYNNEI. In DNA, the CDR3 is TGTGCCAGCAGTAGATTGGAGAACACTGAAGCTTTCTTT. It codes for CASSRLENTEAFF. The full variable domain, completed using reference TRBV2 and TRBJ1-1, is EPEVTQTPSHQVTQMGQEVILRCVPISNHLYFYWYRQILGQKVEFLVSFYNNEISEKSEIFDDQFSVERPDGSNFTLKIRSTKLEDSAMYFCASSRLENTEAFFGQGTRLTVV.

This clonotype has a count of ten or more. The CDR3 here is CASLYGGAQYF. Here the CDR3 DNA reads TGTGCCAGCCTATACGGGGGGGCCCAGTACTTC. V gene TRBV6-1 combines with J gene TRBJ2-5; 8 nucleotides agree with TRBD2. Germline loops: CDR1 MNHNS, CDR2 SASEGT. The length of the CDR3 is 11 residues. J lost 9 bases, V lost 8 bases, and 5 bases had no gene match.

This clonotype was counted at least ten times. J is TRBJ2-5 and V is TRBV11-1, with D unresolved. From germline, CDR1 is SGHAT and CDR2 FQDESV (reference sequence). V lost 2 bases to trimming and J lost 2 bases, with 12 bases between them. This CDR3 has 15 amino acids. The CDR3 here is CASSLYSSQQETQYF. For the CDR3, the DNA is TGTGCCAGCAGCTTATATAGCAGTCAGCAAGAGACCCAGTACTTC.

There are a few counts of this clonotype. This sequence joins TRBV5-6 and TRBJ2-7; no clear D gene. V lost 0 bases to trimming and J lost 5 bases, with 15 bases between them. The CDR3 extends over 15 amino acids. Looked up from germline, CDR1 is SGHDT and CDR2 is YYEEEE. The CDR3: CASSLGGQLSHEQYF. CDR3 DNA sequence: TGTGCCAGCAGCTTGGGTGGCCAGCTAAGCCACGAGCAGTACTTC.

This clonotype was detected many times. V usage is TRBV7-2 and J usage is TRBJ2-2; perhaps TRBD1 as D (6 bases). V was cut by 0 bases and J by 6 bases, with 11 bases left in between. The germline V gene encodes CDR1 SGHTA and CDR2 FQGNSA. The CDR3 sequence is 15 residues long. The CDR3 coding sequence is TGTGCCAGCAGCTTAGCCCTTACAGGGTCCGGGGAGCTGTTTTTT. Translating gives CASSLALTGSGELFF.

The genes are TRBV20-1 and TRBJ2-5; 11 nucleotides match TRBD2. Germline values: CDR1 DFQATT, CDR2 SNEGSKA (reference sequence). This CDR3 region has 15 residues. V lost 5 bases and J lost 5; bases outside the gene matches: 10. The CDR3 region is CSADRRTSGGETQYF. In DNA, the CDR3 is TGCAGTGCTGACCGTCGTACTAGCGGGGGTGAGACCCAGTACTTC.

This clonotype has more than one count but fewer than ten. The chain recombines TRBV29-1 with TRBJ1-2; TRBD1 matches 12 bases. The J segment lost 4 bases and the V segment lost 3 bases, leaving 3 bases of the junction unmatched. This CDR3 comprises 14 residues. CDR1 SQVTM and CDR2 ANQGSEA come from the germline V gene. CDR3 bases: TGCAGCGTTGATGGGACAGGGGGCGGCTATGGCTACACCTTC. It is translated as CSVDGTGGGYGYTF.

This clonotype was seen repeatedly, ten times or more. The J gene is TRBJ2-7, the V gene TRBV12-3 or TRBV12-4; D assignment may be TRBD1 or TRBD2 (5 bases each). The CDR3 covers 15 residues. Between the trimmed V and J ends, which lost 3 bases and 3 bases, there was a span of 15 bases. The DNA of the CDR3 is TGTGCCAGCAGTTTCCTAGCTGGGACCGACTACGAGCAGTACTTC. Translating it yields CASSFLAGTDYEQYF.

This clonotype occurred many times. A junction end diverges from the germline sequence, so it may reflect a read error. The CDR3 DNA reads as TGTGCCAGCAGCTTAATGGGCGAGCAGTACTTC. Translated: CASSLMGEQYF. This chain links TRBV5-1 with TRBJ2-7; D is undetermined. Germline lookup yields CDR1 SGHRS and CDR2 YFSETQ. The length of the CDR3 is 11 residues. The full variable domain, completed using reference TRBV5-1 and TRBJ2-7, is KAGVTQTPRYLIKTRGQQVTLSCSPISGHRSVSWYQQTPGQGLQFLFEYFSETQRNKGNFPGRFSGRQFSNSRSEMNVSTLELGDSALYLCASSLMGEQYFGPGTRLTVT.

This clonotype was counted at least ten times. The gene calls are TRBV6-2 or TRBV6-3 and TRBJ2-7; the D call may be TRBD1 or TRBD2 (5 bases each). The CDR3 totals 14 residues. The germline gives CDR1 MNHEY, CDR2 SVGEGT. The V end lost 2 bases, the J end lost 5 bases, and 13 bases lay between the germline ends. This CDR3 is CASSYDAGTNEQYF. The DNA of the CDR3 is TGTGCCAGCAGTTACGATGCAGGGACCAACGAGCAGTACTTC.

Many counts were recorded for this clonotype. The chain employs TRBV19 and TRBJ2-7, with 9 bases matching TRBD1. Germline-derived CDR1 and CDR2 are LNHDA and SQIVND (reference sequence). V was clipped by 5 bases and J by 2 bases; unmatched bases: 7. This CDR3 spans 15 amino acids. The chain's CDR3 is CASSSQGQGTYEQYF. DNA of the CDR3: TGTGCCAGTAGTTCGCAGGGACAGGGCACCTACGAGCAGTACTTC.

This clonotype was seen only a few times. The V and J genes are TRBV19 and TRBJ2-5; 7 nucleotides line up with TRBD1. The V segment lost 6 bases and the J segment 1 base; nucleotides outside the gene matches: 8. The CDR3 has 15 amino acids. Germline assignment: CDR1 LNHDA and CDR2 SQIVND (reference sequence). CDR3 amino acids: CASSQRTGPQETQYF. The DNA of the CDR3 is TGTGCCAGTAGCCAAAGGACAGGCCCCCAAGAGACCCAGTACTTC.

This clonotype was counted at least ten times. This chain links TRBV19 with TRBJ1-5; maybe TRBD1 (6 bases). V lost 8 bases, J lost 7 bases, and 18 bases lay in between. Germline CDR1 reads LNHDA; CDR2 reads SQIVND (reference sequence). CDR3 length equals 14 residues. CDR3 residues: CASSGARGEQPQHF. The CDR3 DNA reads as TGTGCCAGTTCGGGGGCCAGGGGAGAACAGCCCCAGCATTTT. Full variable domain (outside the CDR3, taken from reference TRBV19 and TRBJ1-5): DGGITQSPKYLFRKEGQNVTLSCEQNLNHDAMYWYRQDPGQGLRLIYYSQIVNDFQKGDIAEGYSVSREKKESFPLTVTSAQKNPTAFYLCASSGARGEQPQHFGDGTRLSIL.

This clonotype was seen ten or more times. The chain recombines TRBV6-1 with TRBJ1-1, with a weak D call TRBD1 (6 bases). Germline CDR1 is MNHNS and CDR2 is SASEGT. This CDR3 region has 15 residues. The V and J ends lost 6 bases and 4 bases respectively, with 18 bases between them. CDR3: CASRPRGAGVTEAFF. As DNA, the CDR3 is TGTGCCAGCAGGCCAAGGGGGGCCGGAGTCACTGAAGCTTTCTTT.